A single sample gave rise to the 19 T cell receptor beta chains below, sequenced in a study of blood T cell repertoires in COVID-19. Generated by immunoSEQ multiplex PCR, the TCRdb table keeps only in-frame clones and is missing some. The data show 85,000 to 120,000 clones, with roughly 87% seen just once and about 5.7% held by the top ten. The specimen sequenced was peripheral blood. All receptors derive from a woman aged 50 to 65 with COVID-19, enrolled during active disease.

The chain is built from TRBV3-1 (or the pseudogene TRBV3-2) and TRBJ1-1, with TRBD1 identical over 8 bases. V shed 3 bases, J shed 7 bases, and the junction held 10 bases outside the gene matches. This CDR3 is 15 amino acids long. Looked up from germline, CDR1 is LGHDT and CDR2 is YNNKEL (reference sequence). The CDR3 bases are TGTGCCAGCAGCCATACGGGACAGGCGGGCGGTGAAGCTTTCTTT. Amino acid sequence: CASSHTGQAGGEAFF.

CDR3 sequence (DNA): TGCGCCAGCAGCACCGGACAGGGATTATACAATGAGCAGTTCTTC. Amino acids: CASSTGQGLYNEQFF. This chain joins TRBV5-1 and TRBJ2-1, with 8 bases lining up with TRBD1. V lost 4 bases and J lost 4; bases outside the gene matches: 7. This CDR3 is 15 amino acids long. Germline V gene lookup returns CDR1 SGHRS and CDR2 YFSETQ.

The CDR3 sequence is CASSSPLGGGLAQYF. CDR3 nucleotides: TGTGCCAGTAGCTCTCCCCTGGGGGGAGGCTTGGCCCAGTACTTC. The chain employs TRBV19 and TRBJ2-5, with D perhaps TRBD2 (6 bases). CDR1 and CDR2 (germline): LNHDA, SQIVND (reference sequence). V lost 6 bases, J lost 9 bases, and 23 bases lay in between. This CDR3 is built from 15 residues.

Here the CDR3 reads CAISVSGGDWYQETQYF. CDR3 nucleotides: TGTGCCATCAGTGTTAGCGGGGGGGACTGGTACCAAGAGACCCAGTACTTC. The rearrangement uses TRBV10-3 and TRBJ2-5; 11 bases fit TRBD2. Germline CDR1 reads ENHRY; CDR2 reads SYGVKD. The J segment lost 0 bases and the V segment lost 4 bases, leaving 7 bases of the junction unmatched. The CDR3 length is 17 residues.

This sequence joins TRBV4-1 and TRBJ1-5; the D gene is possibly TRBD1 (6 bases). This CDR3 is 17 amino acids long. V dropped 4 bases and J dropped 7 bases, with 23 bases sitting between them. CDR1 MGHRA and CDR2 YSYEKL come from the germline V gene. CDR3 sequence: CASSRLSTSGVGQPQHF. CDR3 bases: TGCGCCAGCAGCCGTTTATCCACCTCAGGGGTTGGCCAGCCCCAGCATTTT.

This clone was seen more than once but under ten times. The chain joins TRBV4-1 to TRBJ1-2; D uncertain. This CDR3 is 13 amino acids long. With 4 bases removed from V and 8 bases from J, the gap between germline ends came to 14 bases. CDR1 is MGHRA and CDR2 is YSYEKL in the germline V gene. DNA for the CDR3: TGCGCCAGCAGCCTCGTAGTGCCTCAAGGCTACACCTTC. It encodes CASSLVVPQGYTF.

This chain connects TRBV11-3 to TRBJ2-3; 11 bases are a match to TRBD1. In germline, CDR1 is SGHNT, CDR2 YENEEA. The CDR3 spans 14 residues. The V gene end was trimmed by 4 bases and the J gene end by 6 bases; junction bases not matched to a gene: 3. CDR3 DNA sequence: TGTGCCAGCAGCTCCGGACAGGGGGCCGATACGCAGTATTTT. It codes for CASSSGQGADTQYF. Variable domain in full (rest from reference TRBV11-3 and TRBJ2-3): EAGVVQSPRYKIIEKKQPVAFWCNPISGHNTLYWYLQNLGQGPELLIRYENEEAVDDSQLPKDRFSAERLKGVDSTLKIQPAELGDSAVYLCASSSGQGADTQYFGPGTRLTVL.

The sample holds one count of this clone. The J gene is TRBJ2-1, the V gene TRBV7-9; 8 nucleotides agree with TRBD2. The length of the CDR3 is 14 residues. After removal of 8 bases from V and 1 base from J, the junction contained 4 bases not matched to a gene. Looked up from germline, CDR1 is SEHNR and CDR2 is FQNEAQ (reference sequence). This chain's CDR3 is CASQRGGSYNEQFF. The CDR3 coding sequence is TGTGCCAGCCAGCGCGGGGGGTCCTACAATGAGCAGTTCTTC. The full variable domain, in which reference TRBV7-9 and TRBJ2-1 provide the parts outside the CDR3, is DTGVSQNPRHKITKRGQNVTFRCDPISEHNRLYWYRQTLGQGPEFLTYFQNEAQLEKSRLLSDRFSAERPKGSFSTLEIQRTEQGDSAMYLCASQRGGSYNEQFFGPGTRLTVL.

The J gene is TRBJ1-1, the V gene TRBV6-4; D perhaps matches TRBD1 (5 bases). CDR3 size: 14 residues. Trimming pared 2 bases from V and 1 base from J, leaving 8 bases between. Germline values: CDR1 MRHNA, CDR2 SNTAGT. The CDR3 loop reads CASSDTDRNTEAFF. The CDR3 bases are TGTGCCAGCAGTGACACAGACAGGAACACTGAAGCTTTCTTT.

This clone was recorded once. V gene TRBV7-3 combines with J gene TRBJ1-4; D ambiguous. Germline values: CDR1 SGHTA, CDR2 FQGTGA. CDR3 length equals 15 residues. V gave up 5 bases and J gave up 3 bases, with 13 bases separating them. The CDR3 DNA follows: TGTGCCAGCAGCCTTAAGCACAGATCTAATGAAAAACTGTTTTTT. Its translation is CASSLKHRSNEKLFF.

The chain carries TRBV30 and TRBJ2-7, with D tentatively TRBD2 (5 bases). The germline V and J ends were trimmed by 2 bases and 3 bases, with 8 bases remaining between them. Germline loops: CDR1 GTSNPN, CDR2 SVGIG (reference sequence). The CDR3 runs 12 residues. The CDR3 region has the DNA TGTGCCTGGAGTCGAGGGTACTACGAGCAGTACTTC. Amino acids: CAWSRGYYEQYF. The full variable domain, rest sourced from reference TRBV30 and TRBJ2-7, is SQTIHQWPATLVQPVGSPLSLECTVEGTSNPNLYWYRQAAGRGLQLLFYSVGIGQISSEVPQNLSASRPQDRQFILSSKKLLLSDSGFYLCAWSRGYYEQYFGPGTRLTVT.

This clone was detected once. The chain couples TRBV25-1 to TRBJ2-3; no definite D call. The CDR3 runs to 14 residues. From germline, CDR1 is MGHDK and CDR2 SYGVNS. Trimming pared 4 bases from V and 4 bases from J, leaving 12 bases between. The CDR3 coding sequence is TGTGCCAGCAGTGCCCTAGACCGCTCAGATACGCAGTATTTT. Translated, it gives CASSALDRSDTQYF.

CDR3: CASSFRGLGSTDTQYF. CDR3 bases: TGTGCCAGCAGCTTTAGGGGGCTTGGAAGCACAGATACGCAGTATTTT. The chain joins TRBV5-5 to TRBJ2-3, with 7 nucleotides matching TRBD1. V shed 2 bases, J shed 0 bases, and the junction held 6 bases outside the gene matches. The CDR3 length is 16 residues. The germline V gene has CDR1 SGHKS and CDR2 YYEKEE (reference sequence).

The chain links TRBV30 to TRBJ1-2; D remains ambiguous. V lost 3 bases and J 0 bases, leaving 8 bases between the germline ends. CDR3 size: 13 residues. Germline CDR1 and CDR2: GTSNPN and SVGIG (reference sequence). CDR3 amino acids: CAWRPGANYGYTF. The CDR3 nucleotides are TGTGCCTGGAGGCCGGGTGCTAACTATGGCTACACCTTC.

This chain links TRBV7-9 with TRBJ1-3; perhaps TRBD1 as D (6 bases). The CDR3 extends over 16 amino acids. Trimming took off 3 bases at V and 3 bases at J, with 15 bases between the two ends. The germline gives CDR1 SEHNR, CDR2 FQNEAQ (reference sequence). As DNA, the CDR3 is TGTGCCAGCAGCTTCGGACAGATCTTGTTTGGAAACACCATATATTTT. As protein: CASSFGQILFGNTIYF.

The DNA for the CDR3 is TGCGCCAGCAGCTCCAGGCCGACTAGCGGGGGGGCCGGGGAGACCCAGTACTTC. It translates to CASSSRPTSGGAGETQYF. The chain joins TRBV5-1 to TRBJ2-5; 14 nucleotides agree with TRBD2. J lost 5 bases, V lost 3 bases, and 12 bases had no gene match. Per germline, CDR1 SGHRS and CDR2 YFSETQ. CDR3 length: 18 amino acids.

The chain couples TRBV10-1 to TRBJ2-7; 8 nucleotides line up with TRBD1. The ends lost 6 bases at V and 0 bases at J; junction bases unmatched: 7. This CDR3 contains 15 residues. Germline CDR1 is WNHNN and CDR2 is SYGVQD (reference sequence). The CDR3 region has the DNA TGCGCCAGCAGGATGGGACAGGAATACTCCTACGAGCAGTACTTC. This encodes CASRMGQEYSYEQYF.

The V and J genes are TRBV6-5 and TRBJ2-7; the match to TRBD2 covers 8 bases. Germline V gene lookup returns CDR1 MNHEY and CDR2 SVGAGI. The junction had 15 bases not matched to a gene; V was cut back by 8 bases and J by 9 bases. The CDR3 length is 14 residues. CDR3: CASWSGGLLKGQYF. CDR3 sequence (DNA): TGTGCCAGCTGGAGCGGGGGTTTACTAAAGGGGCAGTACTTC.

To note about this clone: Other nucleotide sequences in the sample specify the same CDR3. The rearrangement joins TRBV5-1 to TRBJ1-4; D is undetermined. The CDR3 spans 15 residues. V dropped 0 bases and J dropped 2 bases, with 8 bases sitting between them. Germline V gene lookup returns CDR1 SGHRS and CDR2 YFSETQ. This chain's CDR3 is CASSLGTATNEKLFF. The CDR3 DNA follows: TGCGCCAGCAGCTTGGGCACTGCGACTAATGAAAAACTGTTTTTT.